This TCR beta chain was recorded in a study of OX40 agonist ivuxolimab in advanced cancers. Regarding the study as a whole: The expanded peripheral T cells' antigen specificity was not determined. With doses of 0.1 to 3.0 mg/kg, CD4+ and CD8+ blood T cells had undergone clonal expansion by week 6.

Turning to this clone: Its antigen is unidentified.

This CDR3 contains 14 residues. Germline CDR1 and CDR2: KGHSH and LQKENI. Unmatched junction bases numbered 5, after V lost 3 bases and J lost 3 bases. Assay used: immunoSEQ multiplex PCR; TCRdb lists only in-frame clones, some missing. The profile shows 83,000 or so clones, about four fifths of them singletons. The sequence derives from an adult with an advanced solid tumor such as melanoma, head and neck, liver or kidney cancer. The chain is built from TRBV18 and TRBJ2-7, with 7 bases fitting TRBD2. Sequences were derived from CD4+ or CD8+ T cells sorted from blood, sampled in a trial of the OX40 agonist ivuxolimab. The CDR3 coding sequence is TGTGCCAGCTCACCCGGGACTACAATCTACGAGCAGTACTTC. This translates into CASSPGTTIYEQYF.